The sequence of this TCR beta chain was determined in a study of cytomegalovirus exposure and HLA in healthy donors. 13 Jbeta primers and 60 Vbeta primers were used for the PCR. Produced via immunoSEQ multiplex PCR; TCRdb's table is partial and in-frame only. The sample includes 140,000 or so clones, approximately 70% of them seen just once. With 4 bases clipped from V and 8 bases from J, the junction kept 11 bases outside the gene matches. This CDR3 has 16 amino acids. Germline V gene lookup returns CDR1 SGHRS and CDR2 YFSETQ. The receptor comes from a woman younger than 45 in good health and CMV-seronegative. The chain uses TRBV5-1 and TRBJ1-6; TRBD1 aligns across 8 bases. Sequenced input: PBMCs. In nucleotides, the CDR3 is TGCGCCAGCAGCGGGACAGGATCTGCCCCCGATTCACCCCTCCACTTT. Translating it yields CASSGTGSAPDSPLHF.